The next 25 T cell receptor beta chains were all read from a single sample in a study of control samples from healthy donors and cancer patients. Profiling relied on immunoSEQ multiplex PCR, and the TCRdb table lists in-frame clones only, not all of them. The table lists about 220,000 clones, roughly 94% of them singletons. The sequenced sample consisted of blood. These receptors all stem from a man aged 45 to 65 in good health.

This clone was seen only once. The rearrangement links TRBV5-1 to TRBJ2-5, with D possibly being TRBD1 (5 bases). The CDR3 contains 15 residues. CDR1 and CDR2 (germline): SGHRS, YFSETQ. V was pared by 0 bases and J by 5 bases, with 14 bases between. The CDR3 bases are TGCGCCAGCAGCTTGGTCCAGGGCTGGGGCGAGACCCAGTACTTC. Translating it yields CASSLVQGWGETQYF.

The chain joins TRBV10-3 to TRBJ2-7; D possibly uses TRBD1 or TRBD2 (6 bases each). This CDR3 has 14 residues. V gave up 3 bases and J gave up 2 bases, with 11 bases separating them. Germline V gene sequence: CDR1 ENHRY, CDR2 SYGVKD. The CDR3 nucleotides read TGTGCCATCAGTGAAGGGGGGACGACCTACGAGCAGTACGTC. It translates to CAISEGGTTYEQYV.

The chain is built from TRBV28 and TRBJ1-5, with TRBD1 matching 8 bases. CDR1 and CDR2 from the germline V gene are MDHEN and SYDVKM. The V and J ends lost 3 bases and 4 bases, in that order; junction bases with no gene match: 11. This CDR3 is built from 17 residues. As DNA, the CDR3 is TGTGCCAGCAGTTTGGTCCAGGGGGCCATGGGGAATCAGCCCCAGCATTTT. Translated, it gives CASSLVQGAMGNQPQHF.

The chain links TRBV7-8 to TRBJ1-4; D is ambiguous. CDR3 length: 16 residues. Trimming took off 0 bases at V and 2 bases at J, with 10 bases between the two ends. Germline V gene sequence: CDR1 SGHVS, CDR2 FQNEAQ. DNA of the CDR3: TGTGCCAGCAGCTTAGCGTGGGCGAGTACTAATGAAAAACTGTTTTTT. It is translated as CASSLAWASTNEKLFF.

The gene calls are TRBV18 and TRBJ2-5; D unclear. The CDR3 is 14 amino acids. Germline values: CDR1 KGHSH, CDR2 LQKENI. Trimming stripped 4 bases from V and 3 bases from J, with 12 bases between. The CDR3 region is CASSQRQTEETQYF. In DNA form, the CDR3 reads TGTGCCAGCTCACAACGGCAGACGGAAGAGACCCAGTACTTC. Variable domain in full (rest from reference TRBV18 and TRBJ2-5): NAGVMQNPRHLVRRRGQEARLRCSPMKGHSHVYWYRQLPEEGLKFMVYLQKENIIDESGMPKERFSAEFPKEGPSILRIQQVVRGDSAAYFCASSQRQTEETQYFGPGTRLLVL.

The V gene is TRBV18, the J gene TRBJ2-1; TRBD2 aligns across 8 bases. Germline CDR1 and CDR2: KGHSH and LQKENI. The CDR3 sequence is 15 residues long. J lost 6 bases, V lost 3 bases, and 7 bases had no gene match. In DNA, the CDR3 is TGTGCCAGCTCACCGGCGATGAGCGGGGGCAATGAGCAGTTCTTC. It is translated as CASSPAMSGGNEQFF.

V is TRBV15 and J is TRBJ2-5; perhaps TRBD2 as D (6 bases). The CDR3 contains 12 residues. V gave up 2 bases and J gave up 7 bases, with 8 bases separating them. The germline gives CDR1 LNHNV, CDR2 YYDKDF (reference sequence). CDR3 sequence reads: CATSRLEGTQYF. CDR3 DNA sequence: TGTGCCACCAGCAGATTGGAGGGGACCCAGTACTTC.

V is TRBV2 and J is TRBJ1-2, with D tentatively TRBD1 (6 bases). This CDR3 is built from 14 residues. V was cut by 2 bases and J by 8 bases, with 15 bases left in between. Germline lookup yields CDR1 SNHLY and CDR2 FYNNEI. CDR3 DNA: TGTGCCAGCAGTGAATATGGAGGGGGGGAAGGCTACACCTTC. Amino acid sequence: CASSEYGGGEGYTF.

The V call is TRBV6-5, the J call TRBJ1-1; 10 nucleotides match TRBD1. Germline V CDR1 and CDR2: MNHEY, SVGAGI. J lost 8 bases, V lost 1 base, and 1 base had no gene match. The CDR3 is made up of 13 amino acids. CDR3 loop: CASSYWTGGEAFF. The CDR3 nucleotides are TGTGCCAGCAGTTACTGGACAGGGGGGGAAGCTTTCTTT.

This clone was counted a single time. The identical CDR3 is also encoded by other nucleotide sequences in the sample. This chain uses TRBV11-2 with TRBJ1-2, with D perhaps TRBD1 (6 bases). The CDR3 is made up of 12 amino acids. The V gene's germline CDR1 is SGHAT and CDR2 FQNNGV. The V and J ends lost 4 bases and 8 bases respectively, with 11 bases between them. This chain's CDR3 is CASSWGGDGYTF. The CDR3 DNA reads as TGTGCCAGCAGCTGGGGGGGCGACGGCTACACCTTC.

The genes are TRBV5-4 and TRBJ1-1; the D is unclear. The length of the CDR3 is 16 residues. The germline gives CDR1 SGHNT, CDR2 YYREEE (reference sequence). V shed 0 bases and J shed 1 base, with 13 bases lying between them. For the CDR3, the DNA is TGTGCCAGCAGCTTGGGGACTTCATCCAAGAACACTGAAGCTTTCTTT. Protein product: CASSLGTSSKNTEAFF. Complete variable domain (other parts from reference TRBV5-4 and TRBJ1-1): ETGVTQSPTHLIKTRGQQVTLRCSSQSGHNTVSWYQQALGQGPQFIFQYYREEENGRGNFPPRFSGLQFPNYSSELNVNALELDDSALYLCASSLGTSSKNTEAFFGQGTRLTVV.

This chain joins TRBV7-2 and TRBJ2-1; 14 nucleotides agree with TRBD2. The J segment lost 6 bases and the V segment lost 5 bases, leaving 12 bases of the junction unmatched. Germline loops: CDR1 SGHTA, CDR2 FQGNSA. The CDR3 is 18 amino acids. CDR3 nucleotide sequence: TGTGCCAGCAGCCCCGCCCTTTTGGGGACTAGCGGGGGCAATGAGCAGTTCTTC. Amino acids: CASSPALLGTSGGNEQFF. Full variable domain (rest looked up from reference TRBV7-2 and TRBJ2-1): GAGVSQSPSNKVTEKGKDVELRCDPISGHTALYWYRQSLGQGLEFLIYFQGNSAPDKSGLPSDRFSAERTGGSVSTLTIQRTQQEDSAVYLCASSPALLGTSGGNEQFFGPGTRLTVL.

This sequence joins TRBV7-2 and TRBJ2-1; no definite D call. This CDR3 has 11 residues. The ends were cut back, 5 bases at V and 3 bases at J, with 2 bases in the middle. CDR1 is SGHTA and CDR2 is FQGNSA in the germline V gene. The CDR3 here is CASSRYNEQFF. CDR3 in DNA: TGTGCCAGCAGCCGCTACAATGAGCAGTTCTTC. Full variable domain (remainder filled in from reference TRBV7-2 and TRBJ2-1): GAGVSQSPSNKVTEKGKDVELRCDPISGHTALYWYRQSLGQGLEFLIYFQGNSAPDKSGLPSDRFSAERTGGSVSTLTIQRTQQEDSAVYLCASSRYNEQFFGPGTRLTVL.

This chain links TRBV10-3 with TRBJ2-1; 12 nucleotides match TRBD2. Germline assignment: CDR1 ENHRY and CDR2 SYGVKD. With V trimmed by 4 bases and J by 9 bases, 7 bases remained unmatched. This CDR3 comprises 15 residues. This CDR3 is CAISAQTSGGSEQFF. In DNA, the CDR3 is TGTGCCATCAGTGCTCAAACTAGCGGGGGGAGTGAGCAGTTCTTC.

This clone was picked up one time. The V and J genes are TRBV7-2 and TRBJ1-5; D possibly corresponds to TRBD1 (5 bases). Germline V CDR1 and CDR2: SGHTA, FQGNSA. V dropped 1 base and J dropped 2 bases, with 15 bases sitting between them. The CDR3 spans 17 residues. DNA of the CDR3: TGTGCCAGCAGCTTAGGAGTGGGGCTGTTCCGCAATCAGCCCCAGCATTTT. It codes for CASSLGVGLFRNQPQHF. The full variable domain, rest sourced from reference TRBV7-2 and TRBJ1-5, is GAGVSQSPSNKVTEKGKDVELRCDPISGHTALYWYRQSLGQGLEFLIYFQGNSAPDKSGLPSDRFSAERTGGSVSTLTIQRTQQEDSAVYLCASSLGVGLFRNQPQHFGDGTRLSIL.

CDR3 coding DNA: TGTGCCAGCAGTGATCCTTCAGGGGGCGACACCCGGTACGAGCAGTACTTC. Translated, it gives CASSDPSGGDTRYEQYF. The V gene is TRBV6-2 or TRBV6-3, the J gene TRBJ2-7, with 8 bases fitting TRBD1. CDR3 length equals 17 residues. The V gene end was trimmed by 5 bases and the J gene end by 4 bases; junction bases not matched to a gene: 16. Germline V gene lookup returns CDR1 MNHEY and CDR2 SVGEGT.

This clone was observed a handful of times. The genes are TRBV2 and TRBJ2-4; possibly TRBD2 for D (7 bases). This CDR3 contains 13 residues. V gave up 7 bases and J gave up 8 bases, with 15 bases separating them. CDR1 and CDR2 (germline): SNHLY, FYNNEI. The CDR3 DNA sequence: TGTGCCAGCAAGGGGGGGGCCCAGGACATTCAGTACTTC. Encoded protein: CASKGGAQDIQYF.

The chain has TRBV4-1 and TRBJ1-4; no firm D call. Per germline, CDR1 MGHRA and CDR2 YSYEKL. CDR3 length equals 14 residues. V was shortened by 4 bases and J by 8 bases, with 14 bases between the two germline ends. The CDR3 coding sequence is TGCGCCAGCAGCCCGAATTCGGGGTGGGAAAAACTGTTTTTT. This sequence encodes CASSPNSGWEKLFF.

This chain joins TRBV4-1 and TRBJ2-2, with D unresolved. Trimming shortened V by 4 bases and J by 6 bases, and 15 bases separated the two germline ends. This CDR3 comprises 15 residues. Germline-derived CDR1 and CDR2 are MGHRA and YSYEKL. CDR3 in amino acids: CASSLPLGTAGELFF. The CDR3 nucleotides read TGCGCCAGCAGCCTCCCTTTGGGTACCGCCGGGGAGCTGTTTTTT.

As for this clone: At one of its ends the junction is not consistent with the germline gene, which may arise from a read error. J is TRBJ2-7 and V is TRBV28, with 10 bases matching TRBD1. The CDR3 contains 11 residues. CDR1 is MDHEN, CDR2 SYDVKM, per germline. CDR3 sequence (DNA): TGTGCCAGCAGTACCGGGACAGGGGTCCTCTTC. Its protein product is CASSTGTGVLF.

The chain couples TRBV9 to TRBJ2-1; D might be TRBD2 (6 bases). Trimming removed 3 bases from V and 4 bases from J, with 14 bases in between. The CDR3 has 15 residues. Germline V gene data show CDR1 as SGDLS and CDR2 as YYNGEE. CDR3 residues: CASSALAGRYNEQFF. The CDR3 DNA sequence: TGTGCCAGCAGCGCGCTCGCGGGGCGGTACAATGAGCAGTTCTTC.

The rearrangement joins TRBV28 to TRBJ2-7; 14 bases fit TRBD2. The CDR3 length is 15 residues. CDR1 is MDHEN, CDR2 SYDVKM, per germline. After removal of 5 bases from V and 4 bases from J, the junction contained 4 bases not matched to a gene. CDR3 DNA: TGTGCCAGCAGTGGGACTAGCGGGGGAGTTTACGAGCAGTACTTC. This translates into CASSGTSGGVYEQYF.

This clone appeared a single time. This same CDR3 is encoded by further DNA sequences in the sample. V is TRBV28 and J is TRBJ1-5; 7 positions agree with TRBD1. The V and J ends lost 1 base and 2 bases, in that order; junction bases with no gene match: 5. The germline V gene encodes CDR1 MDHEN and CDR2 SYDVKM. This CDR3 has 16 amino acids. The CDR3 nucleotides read TGTGCCAGCAGTTTATACAGGGGCGGCGGCAATCAGCCCCAGCATTTT. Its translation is CASSLYRGGGNQPQHF.

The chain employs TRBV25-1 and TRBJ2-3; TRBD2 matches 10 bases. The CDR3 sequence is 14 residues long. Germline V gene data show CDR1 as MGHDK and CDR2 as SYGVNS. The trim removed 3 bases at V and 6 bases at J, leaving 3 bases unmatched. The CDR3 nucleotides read TGTGCCAGCAGTGAGAGCGGGGGGGCCGATACGCAGTATTTT. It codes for CASSESGGADTQYF.

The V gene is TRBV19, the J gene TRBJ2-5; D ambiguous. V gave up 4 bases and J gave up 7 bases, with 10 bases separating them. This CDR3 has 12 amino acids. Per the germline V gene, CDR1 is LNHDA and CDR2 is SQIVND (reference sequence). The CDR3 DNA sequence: TGTGCCAGTAGTACCACCACGGGGACCCAGTACTTC. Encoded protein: CASSTTTGTQYF.